The 23 T cell receptor beta chains below come from one sample, sequenced in a study of cytomegalovirus exposure and HLA in healthy donors. The PCR used 60 Vbeta and 13 Jbeta primers. Sequencing used immunoSEQ multiplex PCR; TCRdb keeps in-frame clones, though not all of them. The repertoire consists of about 130,000 clones, with around four fifths occurring once and the leading ten covering 1.2%. The sequenced sample was PBMCs. The source of these receptors is a boy aged 5-17 years in good health and CMV-seronegative.

This chain links TRBV15 with TRBJ2-3, with D uncertain. V shed 4 bases and J shed 2 bases, with 13 bases lying between them. The CDR3 consists of 15 residues. From germline, CDR1 is LNHNV and CDR2 YYDKDF (reference sequence). The CDR3 nucleotides read TGTGCCACCAGCATCGCTCGACAACACACAGATACGCAGTATTTT. It yields the protein CATSIARQHTDTQYF.

On this clone: The same CDR3 is also encoded by other DNA sequences in this sample. This chain connects TRBV7-2 to TRBJ1-1; D is unclear. The CDR3 spans 14 residues. Germline CDR1 and CDR2: SGHTA and FQGNSA. Trimming took 1 base from V and 0 from J, leaving 6 bases between them. Written as DNA, the CDR3 is TGTGCCAGCAGCTTAGGAGCTATGAACACTGAAGCTTTCTTT. Protein sequence: CASSLGAMNTEAFF.

The chain has TRBV30 and TRBJ1-2; D uncertain. CDR1 is GTSNPN and CDR2 is SVGIG in the germline V gene (reference sequence). There are 13 residues in the CDR3. V shed 3 bases and J shed 8 bases, with 16 bases lying between them. The CDR3 sequence: CAWRTRQTVGYTF. The CDR3 bases are TGTGCCTGGAGAACTAGGCAGACCGTGGGCTACACCTTC.

The rearrangement uses TRBV6-1 and TRBJ2-7; perhaps TRBD2 as D (5 bases). Germline assignment: CDR1 MNHNS and CDR2 SASEGT. The V end was cut by 5 bases, the J end by 7 bases, with 18 bases between. The CDR3 sequence is 14 residues long. The CDR3: CASSTPGSPGEQYF. In DNA, the CDR3 is TGTGCCAGCAGTACACCGGGATCCCCCGGGGAGCAGTACTTC.

The chain is built from TRBV7-2 and TRBJ1-5; 8 nucleotides line up with TRBD1. J gave up 0 bases and V 5 bases, and 9 bases lay outside the gene matches. CDR3 length: 17 residues. Germline V gene sequence: CDR1 SGHTA, CDR2 FQGNSA. The CDR3 region has the DNA TGTGCCAGCAGCCCCGGGACAGGCGCTTATAGCAATCAGCCCCAGCATTTT. This sequence encodes CASSPGTGAYSNQPQHF. Variable domain in full (rest from reference TRBV7-2 and TRBJ1-5): GAGVSQSPSNKVTEKGKDVELRCDPISGHTALYWYRQSLGQGLEFLIYFQGNSAPDKSGLPSDRFSAERTGGSVSTLTIQRTQQEDSAVYLCASSPGTGAYSNQPQHFGDGTRLSIL.

The genes are TRBV5-4 and TRBJ2-2; tentatively, D is TRBD2 (5 bases). This CDR3 region has 17 residues. Trimming shortened V by 4 bases and J by 5 bases, and 21 bases separated the two germline ends. Germline V gene lookup returns CDR1 SGHNT and CDR2 YYREEE (reference sequence). The CDR3 spells CASSPLPEDSSTGELFF. The CDR3 bases are TGTGCCAGCAGCCCGCTGCCCGAGGACTCTTCAACCGGGGAGCTGTTTTTT. The full variable domain, in which reference TRBV5-4 and TRBJ2-2 provide the parts outside the CDR3, is ETGVTQSPTHLIKTRGQQVTLRCSSQSGHNTVSWYQQALGQGPQFIFQYYREEENGRGNFPPRFSGLQFPNYSSELNVNALELDDSALYLCASSPLPEDSSTGELFFGEGSRLTVL.

V and J are TRBV4-1 and TRBJ2-1; 11 bases are shared with TRBD2. The CDR3 consists of 16 residues. V trimming: 5 bases; J trimming: 10 bases; junction bases outside the gene matches: 13. CDR1 is MGHRA and CDR2 is YSYEKL in the germline V gene. The CDR3 sequence: CASSSGLAGGWREQFF. Written as DNA, the CDR3 is TGCGCCAGCAGCTCCGGCCTAGCGGGAGGTTGGAGGGAGCAGTTCTTC.

A few counts support this clone. The chain combines TRBV19 with TRBJ2-1, with a weak D call TRBD2 (5 bases). V lost 4 bases to trimming and J lost 3 bases, with 16 bases between them. The CDR3 extends over 16 amino acids. Germline CDR1 and CDR2: LNHDA and SQIVND (reference sequence). CDR3 in DNA: TGTGCCAGTAGTACCCCATTCGGGAAGGTCTACAATGAGCAGTTCTTC. It is translated as CASSTPFGKVYNEQFF.

The chain joins TRBV4-2 to TRBJ2-2, with 8 positions matching TRBD2. The length of the CDR3 is 17 residues. CDR1 and CDR2 from the germline V gene are LGHNA and YNFKEQ. The V and J ends lost 0 bases and 5 bases, in that order; junction bases with no gene match: 8. The CDR3, as DNA: TGTGCCAGCAGCCAAGAATCCGAATTAGCGGGAACCGGGGAGCTGTTTTTT. Amino acid sequence: CASSQESELAGTGELFF.

The chain recombines TRBV30 with TRBJ1-1; D possibly corresponds to TRBD1 (5 bases). Germline V gene data show CDR1 as GTSNPN and CDR2 as SVGIG (reference sequence). This CDR3 comprises 15 residues. V was shortened by 1 base and J by 7 bases, with 19 bases between the two germline ends. The CDR3 DNA reads TGTGCCTGGAGTGGCAGCAAGGGGCTCTTTGGTGAAGCTTTCTTT. Its translation is CAWSGSKGLFGEAFF.

This sequence joins TRBV30 and TRBJ2-7, with D possibly TRBD1 on 6 matching bases. CDR1 is GTSNPN, CDR2 SVGIG, per germline (reference sequence). V was trimmed by 2 bases and J by 0 bases, leaving 8 bases between them. CDR3 length equals 13 residues. The CDR3 nucleotides read TGTGCCTGGAGTATAGGGGGCTCCTACGAGCAGTACTTC. Protein sequence: CAWSIGGSYEQYF.

This chain connects TRBV4-3 to TRBJ2-7; D gene ambiguous. The CDR3 spans 16 residues. The V end was cut by 0 bases, the J end by 2 bases, with 14 bases between. Germline CDR1 reads LGHNA; CDR2 reads YSLEER. The CDR3 region is CASSQDWVEVPYEQYF. Here the CDR3 DNA reads TGCGCCAGCAGCCAAGATTGGGTCGAGGTCCCCTACGAGCAGTACTTC.

The V and J genes are TRBV27 and TRBJ1-6, with D possibly matching TRBD1 (6 bases). Germline V gene sequence: CDR1 MNHEY, CDR2 SMNVEV (reference sequence). Trimming pared 6 bases from V and 7 bases from J, leaving 25 bases between. The CDR3 is made up of 18 amino acids. The CDR3 loop reads CASSPGGGRGRGNSPLHF. CDR3 in DNA: TGTGCCAGCAGCCCTGGGGGGGGCCGAGGGAGAGGGAATTCACCCCTCCACTTT.

J is TRBJ2-7 and V is TRBV9; D possibly corresponds to TRBD2 (5 bases). Germline V gene data show CDR1 as SGDLS and CDR2 as YYNGEE. Trimming shortened V by 5 bases and J by 3 bases, and 18 bases separated the two germline ends. The CDR3 extends over 15 amino acids. The CDR3 DNA reads TGTGCCAGCAGTCCTGGAGGATCCGCGAACTACGAGCAGTACTTC. This encodes CASSPGGSANYEQYF.

The genes are TRBV11-3 and TRBJ1-1; 8 bases agree with TRBD1. The CDR3 length is 16 residues. The germline CDR1 and CDR2 sequences are SGHNT and YENEEA. The junction had 8 bases not matched to a gene; V was cut back by 5 bases and J by 0 bases. The CDR3, as DNA: TGTGCCAGCAGCGTATCGACAGGGGTCATGAACACTGAAGCTTTCTTT. This codes for CASSVSTGVMNTEAFF.

The chain combines TRBV6-4 with TRBJ2-2, with 9 positions matching TRBD1. The germline gives CDR1 MRHNA, CDR2 SNTAGT. The CDR3 is 14 residues long. After removal of 3 bases from V and 7 bases from J, the junction contained 3 bases not matched to a gene. CDR3 DNA: TGTGCCAGCAGTGAACAGGGGGCTGGCGGGGAGCTGTTTTTT. Residues: CASSEQGAGGELFF.

The genes are TRBV5-1 and TRBJ1-4; D may be TRBD1 (6 bases). V was cut by 6 bases and J by 0 bases, with 12 bases left in between. The germline CDR1 and CDR2 sequences are SGHRS and YFSETQ. CDR3 length equals 15 residues. The CDR3 is CASKGQYSTNEKLFF. DNA of the CDR3: TGCGCCAGCAAAGGACAGTATTCAACTAATGAAAAACTGTTTTTT. The full variable domain, in which reference TRBV5-1 and TRBJ1-4 provide the parts outside the CDR3, is KAGVTQTPRYLIKTRGQQVTLSCSPISGHRSVSWYQQTPGQGLQFLFEYFSETQRNKGNFPGRFSGRQFSNSRSEMNVSTLELGDSALYLCASKGQYSTNEKLFFGSGTQLSVL.

This sequence joins TRBV9 and TRBJ1-1; D might be TRBD1 (5 bases). The CDR3 spans 14 residues. V lost 4 bases and J 4 bases, leaving 14 bases between the germline ends. Germline V gives CDR1 SGDLS, CDR2 YYNGEE. The CDR3 protein is CASSSGGAATEAFF. As DNA, the CDR3 is TGTGCCAGCAGCTCTGGTGGGGCCGCCACTGAAGCTTTCTTT.

A single count supports this clone. The J gene is TRBJ2-7, the V gene TRBV11-2, with D possibly matching TRBD2 (5 bases). Germline CDR1 and CDR2: SGHAT and FQNNGV. This CDR3 region has 16 residues. Between the trimmed V and J ends, which lost 5 bases and 0 bases, there was a span of 17 bases. The CDR3: CASSRTEGARSYEQYF. CDR3 in DNA: TGTGCCAGCAGCCGCACCGAGGGTGCCCGCTCCTACGAGCAGTACTTC. Full variable domain (remainder filled in from reference TRBV11-2 and TRBJ2-7): EAGVAQSPRYKIIEKRQSVAFWCNPISGHATLYWYQQILGQGPKLLIQFQNNGVVDDSQLPKDRFSAERLKGVDSTLKIQPAKLEDSAVYLCASSRTEGARSYEQYFGPGTRLTVT.

The chain recombines TRBV10-2 with TRBJ2-5; perhaps TRBD2 as D (6 bases). With 2 bases removed from V and 1 base from J, the gap between germline ends came to 8 bases. The germline V gene encodes CDR1 WSHSY and CDR2 SAAADI. This CDR3 spans 14 amino acids. This CDR3 reads CASSEGGIQETQYF. CDR3 nucleotide sequence: TGCGCCAGCAGTGAGGGCGGGATCCAAGAGACCCAGTACTTC.

This clone was recorded a few times. The gene calls are TRBV7-9 and TRBJ1-4, with D possibly being TRBD1 (6 bases). V was pared by 3 bases and J by 8 bases, with 13 bases between. CDR3 size: 14 residues. Germline assignment: CDR1 SEHNR and CDR2 FQNEAQ (reference sequence). The CDR3 protein is CASSFAGGEEKLFF. CDR3 nucleotides: TGTGCCAGCAGCTTTGCGGGGGGCGAAGAAAAACTGTTTTTT.

A few counts support this clone. The chain carries TRBV4-1 and TRBJ1-2; 8 positions match TRBD1. The V segment lost 2 bases and the J segment 2 bases; nucleotides outside the gene matches: 4. Germline V gives CDR1 MGHRA, CDR2 YSYEKL. The CDR3 loop spans 15 amino acids. The CDR3 sequence: CASSQQTGGNYGYTF. The CDR3 nucleotides are TGCGCCAGCAGCCAACAAACAGGGGGAAACTATGGCTACACCTTC.

The chain employs TRBV5-1 and TRBJ2-7, with a weak D call TRBD2 (5 bases). The CDR3 runs 14 residues. Germline CDR1 is SGHRS and CDR2 is YFSETQ. Trimming pared 4 bases from V and 5 bases from J, leaving 16 bases between. The CDR3 bases are TGCGCCAGCAGCCCCGGAGGCGCTTTCGACGAGCAGTACTTC. This translates into CASSPGGAFDEQYF.